The rows below give T cell receptor beta chains drawn from one sample of a study of T cells after yellow fever vaccination. Using its own MiXCR run on the 5' RACE reads, TCRdb lists one record per CDR3 protein. The table has about 340,000 distinct CDR3 sequences, 7.5% to 9% seen once; the top ten hold approximately 18%. The sequences come from PBMCs, collected on the day of the first yellow fever vaccination. Receptors originate from a young man who received the YFV17D yellow fever vaccine. The conserved cysteine and the conserved F or W are not part of the CDR3 here.

j_call	v_call	cdr3_aa
TRBJ1-2	TRBV9	ASSTDPSGGGYT
TRBJ2-2	TRBV7-3	ASSSDGTMNTGELF
TRBJ1-4	TRBV7-9	ASSSGTGSLWEKLF
TRBJ2-3	TRBV9	ASSVRGPRSDTQY
TRBJ2-7	TRBV4-1	ASSHGTSGTYEQY
TRBJ2-3	TRBV24-1	ATSDSYRGLRHTQY
TRBJ1-4	TRBV5-6	ASSFGAFNEKLF
TRBJ1-1	TRBV5-1	ASSGTTEAF
TRBJ2-3	TRBV7-4	ASSLVASGEGTDTQY
TRBJ2-1	TRBV20-1	SALGEASYNEQF
TRBJ1-2	TRBV4-1	ASSQGQGDGYT
TRBJ1-5	TRBV12-3/TRBV12-4	ASNQGNQPQH
TRBJ2-5	TRBV5-6	ASRLGLAGKETQY
TRBJ1-5	TRBV27	ASSLFGGRLNQPQH
TRBJ2-5	TRBV10-3	AISGAQETQY
TRBJ1-5	TRBV7-2	ASSWTGNGNQPQH
TRBJ2-7	TRBV27	ASSLVRGHAYEQY
TRBJ1-3	TRBV7-9	AFQGPGNTIY
TRBJ2-7	TRBV12-3/TRBV12-4	ASSPDRGPVYEQY
TRBJ2-5	TRBV30	AWSASQRGNVETQY
TRBJ2-7	TRBV29-1	SAAGTVNYEQY
TRBJ1-5	TRBV6-4	ASSGGTENQPQH
TRBJ1-5	TRBV20-1	SARDREAQPQH
TRBJ2-7	TRBV7-2	ASSRDGAYEQY
TRBJ2-7	TRBV20-1	SAWRDTAEGEQY
TRBJ1-5	TRBV20-1	SEAPTFSNQPQH
TRBJ2-5	TRBV7-9	ASRGGARETQY
TRBJ2-7	TRBV3-1	ASSQEAGERSYEQY
TRBJ2-1	TRBV15	ARSPEVRHNEQF
TRBJ2-3	TRBV4-3	ASSPTSSLYRDTQY
TRBJ1-2	TRBV4-3	ASSRDRGLSYGYT
TRBJ2-5	TRBV4-2	ASSLWDSLQETQY
TRBJ1-1	TRBV15	ATSILRGGTEAF
TRBJ1-6	TRBV20-1	SARTPGKFSPLH
TRBJ1-6	TRBV11-3	ASSLKSGINPLH
TRBJ2-1	TRBV18	ASSPGQGGSYNEQF
TRBJ1-2	TRBV9	ASSMGTGYLQYGYT
TRBJ2-1	TRBV6-5	ASSYSIASENNEQF
TRBJ1-3	TRBV3-1	ASSQNGDLGGNTIY
TRBJ2-5	TRBV15	ATSRDQGAGWTQY
TRBJ2-3	TRBV7-9	ASSSSLAGEPDTQY
TRBJ1-1	TRBV6-2/TRBV6-3	ASSYLTGSMNTEAF
TRBJ1-4	TRBV4-1	ASSQGTRDTEKLF
TRBJ1-3	TRBV10-3	AISEPTGRSYSGNTIY
TRBJ2-3	TRBV12-3/TRBV12-4	ASSLMEVLWDTQY
TRBJ1-2	TRBV30	AWSEDSYGYT
TRBJ2-7	TRBV29-1	SVRGRFGEQY
TRBJ2-2	TRBV14	ASSQELLVNTGELF
TRBJ2-7	TRBV7-2	ASSFALADYEQY
TRBJ1-2	TRBV7-9	ASSFVRDDGYT
TRBJ1-5	TRBV5-1	ASSTAGTPNQPQH
TRBJ1-1	TRBV3-1	ASSQGSSGTEAF
TRBJ1-2	TRBV4-3	ASSQDLTGNYGYT
TRBJ2-3	TRBV11-1	ASSPVVVRDRGTDTQY
TRBJ2-5	TRBV12-3/TRBV12-4	ATRMTGQETQY
TRBJ2-5	TRBV20-1	SARAGTTETQY